This T cell receptor (beta chain) was captured in a study of vaccination and CD4 T cells after COVID-19. This clonotype has a handful of counts. Its antigen is unknown. This CDR3 comprises 15 residues. CDR1 and CDR2 (germline): MDHEN, SYDVKM. V shed 4 bases and J shed 0 bases, with 13 bases lying between them. The time point is: late sampling 161 to 241 days after vaccination in a few convalescent patients. Treatment of the sample: roughly 11-day PBMC culture with coronavirus spike peptide pools or control peptides (ViraFEST assay). Cultured CD4+ T cell DNA underwent sequencing with the Oncomine TCR Beta short-read assay. MiXCR, applied by TCRdb to the PCR reads, yields one record per CDR3 protein. The sample yields some 19,000 distinct CDR3 sequences, about 51% seen once.

This clonotype was obtained from a human donor who had recovered from COVID-19. The gene calls are TRBV28 and TRBJ2-7; D remains unclear. Sequenced here: CD4+ T cells from blood, cultured in vitro, sampled about 7 months after SARS-CoV-2 vaccination. The CDR3 DNA follows: TGTGCCAGCAGTTCCCTGCAGCGCAGCTCCTACGAGCAGTACTTC. It encodes CASSSLQRSSYEQYF.